What follows are 9 T cell receptor beta chains derived from one specimen sequenced in a study of OX40 agonist ivuxolimab in advanced cancers. Only in-frame clones appear in the TCRdb table, and some are missing; sequencing was by immunoSEQ multiplex PCR. This sample has 95,000 to 150,000 clones, with 80% to 95% found just once. Here the sequenced sample was CD4+ or CD8+ T cells sorted from blood, taken in a trial of the OX40 agonist ivuxolimab. The receptors stem from an adult with an advanced solid tumor such as melanoma, head and neck, liver or kidney cancer.

This clone has only one observation. The genes are TRBV2 and TRBJ2-7; TRBD2 agrees at 8 bases. V shed 7 bases, J shed 3 bases, and the junction held 11 bases outside the gene matches. Germline V gene sequence: CDR1 SNHLY, CDR2 FYNNEI. CDR3 length equals 15 residues. CDR3 coding DNA: TGTGCCAGCAAATGGGCGGGGGGAAATGGCTACGAGCAGTACTTC. This codes for CASKWAGGNGYEQYF.

V gene TRBV5-1 combines with J gene TRBJ1-1; TRBD1 is a possible D gene (5 bases). CDR1 and CDR2 (germline): SGHRS, YFSETQ. The length of the CDR3 is 14 residues. The ends were cut back, 4 bases at V and 11 bases at J, with 21 bases in the middle. CDR3 coding DNA: TGCGCCAGCAGCCTCGGGACCGGTATTGGCATGGCTTTCTTT. Its translation: CASSLGTGIGMAFF.

The chain couples TRBV27 to TRBJ1-2; TRBD1 aligns across 7 bases. In germline, CDR1 is MNHEY, CDR2 SMNVEV (reference sequence). With 3 bases clipped from V and 8 bases from J, the junction kept 21 bases outside the gene matches. The CDR3 length is 18 residues. CDR3 loop: CASSLVGGGQGVRGGYTF. The CDR3 region has the DNA TGTGCCAGCAGTTTGGTAGGCGGCGGGCAGGGGGTTCGTGGAGGCTACACCTTC.

The chain couples TRBV9 to TRBJ2-1; 9 bases match TRBD2. Germline values: CDR1 SGDLS, CDR2 YYNGEE. V lost 0 bases to trimming and J lost 2 bases; unmatched junction nucleotides: 0. The CDR3 extends over 15 amino acids. CDR3 bases: TGTGCCAGCAGCGTAGGGACTAGCGCCTACAATGAGCAGTTCTTC. Amino acid sequence: CASSVGTSAYNEQFF.

The J gene is TRBJ1-6, the V gene TRBV4-2; TRBD1 matches at 7 bases. Germline-derived CDR1 and CDR2 are LGHNA and YNFKEQ. With V trimmed by 1 base and J by 9 bases, 12 bases remained unmatched. The CDR3 is 17 residues long. The CDR3 coding sequence is TGTGCCAGCAGCCAAGGAGGGTACAGGGGTGGAAGTTCACCCCTCCACTTT. This codes for CASSQGGYRGGSSPLHF.

The chain links TRBV4-1 to TRBJ1-2; D is ambiguous. The CDR3 has 12 residues. The V and J ends lost 4 bases and 7 bases respectively, with 10 bases between them. Per the germline V gene, CDR1 is MGHRA and CDR2 is YSYEKL. CDR3 nucleotide sequence: TGCGCCAGCAGCCCAGTGGGGTTTGGCTACACCTTC. It encodes CASSPVGFGYTF.

V usage is TRBV6-5 and J usage is TRBJ1-2; 7 nucleotides align to TRBD1. The CDR3 covers 14 residues. In germline, CDR1 is MNHEY, CDR2 SVGAGI. Losses at the gene ends were 5 bases for V and 4 bases for J; bases not matched to a gene: 7. The CDR3 DNA sequence: TGTGCCAGCAGTGCTCGGACAGGCCTCTATGGCTACACCTTC. Its translation is CASSARTGLYGYTF.

The chain couples TRBV9 to TRBJ1-3; D gene unclear. CDR3 length: 14 residues. The germline V gene encodes CDR1 SGDLS and CDR2 YYNGEE. Trimming removed 3 bases at V and 0 bases at J, with 7 bases between. The CDR3 bases are TGTGCCAGCAGCGCTCATTACTCTGGAAACACCATATATTTT. It yields the protein CASSAHYSGNTIYF.

The genes are TRBV6-6 and TRBJ1-3, with 7 positions matching TRBD1. Germline V gene data show CDR1 as MNHNY and CDR2 as SVGAGI (reference sequence). This CDR3 contains 13 residues. V was clipped by 9 bases and J by 0 bases; unmatched bases: 2. CDR3 amino acids: CASRDSSGNTIYF. In DNA form, the CDR3 reads TGTGCCAGTCGGGACAGCTCTGGAAACACCATATATTTT.